There are a few counts of the clone carrying this T cell receptor beta chain. Its cognate antigen is unknown. This sample is part of a study of blood T cells in healthy people across ages. The study, taken as a whole, reports: Aged donors had fewer naive CD4+ cells and lower diversity than long-lived donors.

It was with a sample-barcoded 5' primer and a J-beta primer mix that a second PCR of about 7 to 12 cycles was run. Each CDR3 protein gets one entry after TCRdb re-called the 5' RACE reads with MiXCR. Altogether some 1,500,000 distinct CDR3 sequences are present, 42% being singletons, with the ten largest covering more than 4%. Donors each provided around 9 milliliters of peripheral blood. V was shortened by 6 bases and J by 7 bases, with 13 bases between the two germline ends. The germline V gene encodes CDR1 DFQATT and CDR2 SNEGSKA (reference sequence). The CDR3 totals 13 residues. The sample was blood. This TCR came from a woman aged 18-35 years in good health. The V gene is TRBV20-1, the J gene TRBJ1-6; no clear D gene. In DNA form, the CDR3 reads TGCAGTGCGAGGCGTGACGTAAATTCACCCCTCCACTTT. This sequence encodes CSARRDVNSPLHF.